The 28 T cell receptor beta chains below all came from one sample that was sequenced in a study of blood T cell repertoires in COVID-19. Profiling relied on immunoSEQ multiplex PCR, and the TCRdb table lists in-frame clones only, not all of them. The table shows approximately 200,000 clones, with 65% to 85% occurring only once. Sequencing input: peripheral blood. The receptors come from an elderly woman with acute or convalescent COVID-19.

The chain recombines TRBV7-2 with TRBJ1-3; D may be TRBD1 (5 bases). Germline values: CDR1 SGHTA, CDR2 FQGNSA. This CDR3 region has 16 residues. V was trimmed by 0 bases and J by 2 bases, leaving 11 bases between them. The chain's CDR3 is CASSLAFGGAGNTIYF. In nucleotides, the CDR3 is TGTGCCAGCAGCTTAGCGTTTGGAGGGGCTGGAAACACCATATATTTT.

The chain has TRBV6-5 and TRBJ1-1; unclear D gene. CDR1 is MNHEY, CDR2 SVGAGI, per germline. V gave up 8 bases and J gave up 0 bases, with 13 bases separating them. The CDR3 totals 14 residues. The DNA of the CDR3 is TGTGCCAGCGGAGGAGGGCCCCTGAACACTGAAGCTTTCTTT. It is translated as CASGGGPLNTEAFF.

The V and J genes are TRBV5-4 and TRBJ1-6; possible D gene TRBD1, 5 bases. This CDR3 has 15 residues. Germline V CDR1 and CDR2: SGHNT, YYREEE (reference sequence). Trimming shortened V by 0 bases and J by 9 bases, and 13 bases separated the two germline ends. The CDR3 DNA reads TGTGCCAGCAGCTTGGCCGGGACTGCCAGTTCACCCCTCCACTTT. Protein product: CASSLAGTASSPLHF.

Here the CDR3 reads CASSLVRGYEQYF. The CDR3 DNA reads as TGTGCCAGCAGCTTGGTTAGGGGATACGAGCAGTACTTC. This rearrangement joins TRBV5-6 to TRBJ2-7; the D gene is possibly TRBD1 (5 bases). Germline CDR1 reads SGHDT; CDR2 reads YYEEEE. The CDR3 totals 13 residues. V was trimmed by 0 bases and J by 4 bases, leaving 8 bases between them.

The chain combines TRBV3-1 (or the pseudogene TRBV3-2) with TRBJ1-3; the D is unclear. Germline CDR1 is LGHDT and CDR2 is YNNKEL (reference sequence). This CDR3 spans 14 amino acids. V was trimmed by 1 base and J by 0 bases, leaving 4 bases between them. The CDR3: CASSQVNSGNTIYF. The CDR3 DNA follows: TGTGCCAGCAGCCAAGTAAACTCTGGAAACACCATATATTTT.

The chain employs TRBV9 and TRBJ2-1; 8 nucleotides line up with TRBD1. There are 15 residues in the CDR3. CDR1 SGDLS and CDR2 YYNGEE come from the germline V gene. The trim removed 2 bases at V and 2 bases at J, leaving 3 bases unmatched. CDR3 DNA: TGTGCCAGCAGCGTCCAGGGGGCCCCCTACAATGAGCAGTTCTTC. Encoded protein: CASSVQGAPYNEQFF.

CDR3 sequence: CASTRTGGTEAFF. The CDR3 DNA reads TGTGCCAGCACCCGGACAGGGGGCACTGAAGCTTTCTTT. The V and J genes are TRBV5-4 and TRBJ1-1; 10 bases map to TRBD1. V lost 6 bases to trimming and J lost 4 bases; unmatched junction nucleotides: 3. The CDR3 covers 13 residues. Germline V gene sequence: CDR1 SGHNT, CDR2 YYREEE (reference sequence).

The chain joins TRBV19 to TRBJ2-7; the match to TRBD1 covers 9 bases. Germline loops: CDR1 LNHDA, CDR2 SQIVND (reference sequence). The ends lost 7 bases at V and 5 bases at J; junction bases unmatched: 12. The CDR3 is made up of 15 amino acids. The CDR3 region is CASTRRYGQGNEQYF. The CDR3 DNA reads TGTGCCAGTACAAGGCGGTACGGACAGGGGAACGAGCAGTACTTC.

The CDR3 is CASSNLQGQYEQYF. The DNA for the CDR3 is TGTGCCAGCAGTAACCTACAGGGGCAATACGAGCAGTACTTC. V usage is TRBV6-2 or TRBV6-3 and J usage is TRBJ2-7; TRBD1 aligns across 7 bases. The CDR3 spans 14 residues. The V and J ends lost 5 bases and 4 bases, in that order; junction bases with no gene match: 8. In germline, CDR1 is MNHEY, CDR2 SVGEGT.

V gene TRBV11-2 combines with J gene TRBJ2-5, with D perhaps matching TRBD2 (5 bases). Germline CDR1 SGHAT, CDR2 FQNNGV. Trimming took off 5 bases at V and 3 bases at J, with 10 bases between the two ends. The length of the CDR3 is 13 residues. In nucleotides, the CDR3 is TGTGCCAGCAGCCCTTGGACTGAAGAGACCCAGTACTTC. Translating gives CASSPWTEETQYF.

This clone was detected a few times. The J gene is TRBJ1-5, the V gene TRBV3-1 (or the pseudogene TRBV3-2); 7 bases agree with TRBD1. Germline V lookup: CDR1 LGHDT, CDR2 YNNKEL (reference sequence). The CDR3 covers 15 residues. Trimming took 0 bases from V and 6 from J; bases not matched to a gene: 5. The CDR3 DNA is TGTGCCAGCAGCCAAGATCACACAGGGGCTCAGCCCCAGCATTTT. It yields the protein CASSQDHTGAQPQHF.

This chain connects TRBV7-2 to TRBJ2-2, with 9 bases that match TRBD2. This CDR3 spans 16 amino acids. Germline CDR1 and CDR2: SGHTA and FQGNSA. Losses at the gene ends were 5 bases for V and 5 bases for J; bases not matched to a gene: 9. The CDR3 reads CASSPPSGGRTGELFF. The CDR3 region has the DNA TGTGCCAGCAGCCCCCCCAGCGGGGGGCGGACCGGGGAGCTGTTTTTT.

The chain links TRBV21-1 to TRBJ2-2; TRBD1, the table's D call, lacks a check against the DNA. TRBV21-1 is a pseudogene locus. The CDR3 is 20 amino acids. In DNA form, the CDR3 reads TGTGCCAGCAGCACCCCTGGATGTGGGGCAAGTGTCCGAAACACCGGGGAGCTGTTTTTT. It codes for CASSTPGCGASVRNTGELFF.

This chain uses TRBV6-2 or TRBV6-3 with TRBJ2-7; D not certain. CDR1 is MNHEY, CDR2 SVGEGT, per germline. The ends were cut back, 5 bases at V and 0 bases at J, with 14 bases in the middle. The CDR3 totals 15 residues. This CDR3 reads CASSPRLMSSYEQYF. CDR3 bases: TGTGCCAGCAGTCCGAGACTCATGAGCTCCTACGAGCAGTACTTC.

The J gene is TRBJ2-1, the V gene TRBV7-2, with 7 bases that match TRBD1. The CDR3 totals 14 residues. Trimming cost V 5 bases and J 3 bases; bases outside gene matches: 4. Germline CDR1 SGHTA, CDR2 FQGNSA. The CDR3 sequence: CASSQGQDYNEQFF. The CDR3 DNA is TGTGCCAGCAGCCAAGGACAGGACTACAATGAGCAGTTCTTC.

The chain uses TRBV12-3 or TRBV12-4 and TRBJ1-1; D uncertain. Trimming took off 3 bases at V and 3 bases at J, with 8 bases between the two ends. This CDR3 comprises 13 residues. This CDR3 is CASSFGWDTEAFF. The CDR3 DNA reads TGTGCCAGCAGTTTCGGGTGGGACACTGAAGCTTTCTTT.

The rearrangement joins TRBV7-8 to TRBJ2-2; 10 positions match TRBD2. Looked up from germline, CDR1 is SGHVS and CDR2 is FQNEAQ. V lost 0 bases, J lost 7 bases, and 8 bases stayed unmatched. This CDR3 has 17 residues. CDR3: CASSLAAGGPAHGELFF. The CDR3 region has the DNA TGTGCCAGCAGCTTAGCAGCGGGAGGGCCTGCCCACGGGGAGCTGTTTTTT.

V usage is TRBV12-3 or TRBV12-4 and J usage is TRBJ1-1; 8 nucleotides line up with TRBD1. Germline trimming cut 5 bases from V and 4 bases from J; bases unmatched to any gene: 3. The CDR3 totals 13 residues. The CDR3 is CASSLRGPTEAFF. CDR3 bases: TGTGCCAGCAGTCTCAGGGGGCCCACTGAAGCTTTCTTT.

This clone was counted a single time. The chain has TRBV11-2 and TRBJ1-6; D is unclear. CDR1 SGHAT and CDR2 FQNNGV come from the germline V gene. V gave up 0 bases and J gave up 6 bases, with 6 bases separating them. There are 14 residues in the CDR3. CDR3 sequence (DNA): TGTGCCAGCAGCTTAGAAACAGCTAATTCACCCCTCCACTTT. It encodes CASSLETANSPLHF.

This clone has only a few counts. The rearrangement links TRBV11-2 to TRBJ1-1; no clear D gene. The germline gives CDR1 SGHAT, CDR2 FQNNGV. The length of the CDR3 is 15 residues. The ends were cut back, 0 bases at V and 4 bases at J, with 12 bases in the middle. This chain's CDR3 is CASSLDYSPVTEAFF. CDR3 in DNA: TGTGCCAGCAGCTTAGATTACAGCCCGGTCACTGAAGCTTTCTTT.

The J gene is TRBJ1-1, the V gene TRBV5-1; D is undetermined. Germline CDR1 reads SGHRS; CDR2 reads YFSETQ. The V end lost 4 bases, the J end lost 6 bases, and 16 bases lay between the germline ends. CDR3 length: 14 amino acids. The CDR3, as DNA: TGCGCCAGCAGCGCGGGATTGAGTAGCGCTGAAGCTTTCTTT. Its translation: CASSAGLSSAEAFF.

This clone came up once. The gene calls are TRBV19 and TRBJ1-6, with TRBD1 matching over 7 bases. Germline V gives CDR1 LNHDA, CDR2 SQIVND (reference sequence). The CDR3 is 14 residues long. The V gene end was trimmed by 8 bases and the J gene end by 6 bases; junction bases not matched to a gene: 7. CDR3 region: CASQTGTANSPLHF. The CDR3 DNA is TGTGCCAGTCAGACCGGGACAGCTAATTCACCCCTCCACTTT.

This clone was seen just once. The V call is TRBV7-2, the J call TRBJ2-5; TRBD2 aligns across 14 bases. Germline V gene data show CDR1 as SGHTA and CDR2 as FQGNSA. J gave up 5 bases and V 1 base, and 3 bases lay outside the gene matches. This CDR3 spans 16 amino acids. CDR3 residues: CASSLDWTSGRETQYF. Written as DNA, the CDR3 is TGTGCCAGCAGCTTAGATTGGACTAGCGGGAGGGAGACCCAGTACTTC.

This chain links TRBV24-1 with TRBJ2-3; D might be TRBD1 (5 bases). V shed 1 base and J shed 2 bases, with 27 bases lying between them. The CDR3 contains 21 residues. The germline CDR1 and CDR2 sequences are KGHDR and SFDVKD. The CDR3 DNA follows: TGTGCCACCAGTGATTTCGGACAAGGGTGGCCGCAGGGCTCTACCACAGATACGCAGTATTTT. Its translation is CATSDFGQGWPQGSTTDTQYF.

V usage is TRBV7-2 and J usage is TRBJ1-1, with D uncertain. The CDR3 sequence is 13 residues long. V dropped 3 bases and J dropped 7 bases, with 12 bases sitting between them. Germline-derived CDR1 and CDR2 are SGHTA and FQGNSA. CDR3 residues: CASSFARQNEAFF. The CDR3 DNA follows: TGTGCCAGCAGCTTCGCGCGGCAGAATGAAGCTTTCTTT.

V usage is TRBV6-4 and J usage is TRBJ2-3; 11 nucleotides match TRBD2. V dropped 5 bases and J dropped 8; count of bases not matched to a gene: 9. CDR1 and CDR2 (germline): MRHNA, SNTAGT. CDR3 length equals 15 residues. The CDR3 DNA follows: TGTGCCAGCAGTCCACTAGCGGGAGACGGTGCTACGCAGTATTTT. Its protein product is CASSPLAGDGATQYF.

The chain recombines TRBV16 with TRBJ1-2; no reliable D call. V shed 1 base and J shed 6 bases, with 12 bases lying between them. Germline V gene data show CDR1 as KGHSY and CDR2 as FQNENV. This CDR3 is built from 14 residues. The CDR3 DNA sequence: TGTGCCAGCAGCCAATATCGGGTCCCCGATGGCTACACCTTC. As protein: CASSQYRVPDGYTF.

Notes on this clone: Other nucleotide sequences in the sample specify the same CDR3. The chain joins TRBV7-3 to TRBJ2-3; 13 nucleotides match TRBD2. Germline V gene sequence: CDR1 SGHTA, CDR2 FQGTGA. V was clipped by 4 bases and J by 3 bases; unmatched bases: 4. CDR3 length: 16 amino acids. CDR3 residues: CASSSRLAGGTDTQYF. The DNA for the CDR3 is TGTGCCAGCAGCTCCCGACTAGCGGGAGGAACAGATACGCAGTATTTT.